The entry below gives a single T cell receptor beta chain sequence along with its context. This sample is part of a study of technical replicates of blood from a few donors. The V end lost 4 bases, the J end lost 1 base, and 14 bases lay between the germline ends. Germline V gene data show CDR1 as LNHDA and CDR2 as SQIVND (reference sequence). CDR3 length: 16 amino acids. Method: immunoSEQ multiplex PCR; TCRdb's copy keeps in-frame clones and lacks some. The sample lists tens of thousands of clones, roughly 94% occurring once. Sequenced sample: T cells isolated from PBMCs. V usage is TRBV19 and J usage is TRBJ2-1, with a weak D call TRBD2 (6 bases). The TCR was taken from a human donor in good health. The CDR3 loop is CASSNLKSGSYNEQFF. DNA for the CDR3: TGTGCCAGTAGTAATCTGAAAAGCGGGTCCTACAATGAGCAGTTCTTC.